The clone carrying this T cell receptor beta chain was counted a single time. Antigen unknown. This sample is part of a study of cytomegalovirus exposure and HLA in healthy donors. Whole-study context: Around 80 million unique TCRs from HLA-typed donors were held in an early data release. Study observations and caveats: The investigators catalogued under 200 TCR beta chains as cytomegalovirus-associated. Common viral pathogens were later found to be apparently linked to several of the most significant clusters.

The germline V and J ends were trimmed by 1 base and 4 bases, with 13 bases remaining between them. The CDR3 length is 15 residues. Germline V gene data show CDR1 as KGHSH and CDR2 as LQKENI. A multiplex PCR was run with 60 Vbeta primers and 13 Jbeta primers. Generated by immunoSEQ multiplex PCR, the TCRdb table keeps only in-frame clones and is missing some. The sample has around 140,000 clones, 80% seen once. V usage is TRBV18 and J usage is TRBJ1-2; no reliable D call. Sequencing used PBMCs. The sequence was obtained from a middle-aged man in good health and CMV-seronegative. Here the CDR3 reads CASSPRKAQTYGYTF. CDR3 coding DNA: TGTGCCAGCTCACCACGGAAAGCACAGACCTATGGCTACACCTTC.